A single sample gave rise to the 14 T cell receptor beta chains below, sequenced in a study of shared clonotypes between healthy human individuals. This table comes from immunoSEQ multiplex PCR, and its TCRdb copy is limited to in-frame clones, with some not included. The sample holds around 500,000 clones; 79% are singletons and the top ten take about 12%. Sequencing used PBMCs. Receptor source: a middle-aged woman in good health. Some clones in this sample may be carry-over from other donors' samples.

J is TRBJ1-1 and V is TRBV28; a possible D gene is TRBD1 (5 bases). Germline V lookup: CDR1 MDHEN, CDR2 SYDVKM. Trimming cost V 2 bases and J 12 bases, with 16 bases left between them. The CDR3 has 13 residues. The DNA of the CDR3 is TGTGCCAGCAGTTTAAGGGACTCGCAGGGATCTTTCTTT. Its translation: CASSLRDSQGSFF.

The J gene is TRBJ2-7, the V gene TRBV7-2; D may match TRBD1 or TRBD2 (6 bases each). This CDR3 spans 15 amino acids. Germline V CDR1 and CDR2: SGHTA, FQGNSA. V lost 5 bases and J 7 bases, leaving 21 bases between the germline ends. CDR3 sequence (DNA): TGTGCCAGCAGCCCGCCAGGAGGGGGATTGAGGGAGCAGTACTTC. Its translation is CASSPPGGGLREQYF.

The chain joins TRBV6-1 to TRBJ2-1; no clear D gene. Between the trimmed V and J ends, which lost 3 bases and 6 bases, there was a span of 9 bases. The CDR3 contains 13 residues. Germline CDR1 MNHNS, CDR2 SASEGT. The CDR3 DNA reads as TGTGCCAGCAGTGACGTTGTGGGCAATGAGCAGTTCTTC. Its protein is CASSDVVGNEQFF.

About this clone: Within the sample, other DNA sequences also encode this same CDR3. The chain links TRBV11-2 to TRBJ2-5, with D possibly matching TRBD2 (6 bases). CDR1 is SGHAT and CDR2 is FQNNGV in the germline V gene. V lost 5 bases to trimming and J lost 1 base, with 14 bases between them. This CDR3 contains 15 residues. The CDR3 loop reads CASSLRGSGQETQYF. The CDR3 DNA is TGTGCCAGCAGCCTCCGCGGTAGCGGCCAAGAGACCCAGTACTTC.

This chain links TRBV4-3 with TRBJ2-5; 7 bases are a match to TRBD2. The J call is uncertain, as TRBJ2-7 better fits the DNA end. Germline CDR1 and CDR2: LGHNA and YSLEER. This CDR3 spans 15 amino acids. The CDR3 nucleotides are TGCGCCAGCAGCCAGTTTTTCGGGAGGCTAGACGAGCAGTACTTC. It encodes CASSQFFGRLDEQYF.

The chain links TRBV5-5 to TRBJ1-2, with 8 positions matching TRBD1. CDR3 length: 15 residues. The V gene end was trimmed by 3 bases and the J gene end by 7 bases; junction bases not matched to a gene: 11. Germline V gives CDR1 SGHKS, CDR2 YYEKEE (reference sequence). Here the CDR3 DNA reads TGTGCCAGCAGCTGGTCTGCGGGACAGGCGGGTGGCTACACCTTC. Translating it yields CASSWSAGQAGGYTF.

On this clone: The junction does not match germline at one end; this may be a read error. V and J are TRBV28 and TRBJ1-2; D not certain. The CDR3 covers 14 residues. Germline-derived CDR1 and CDR2 are MDHEN and SYDVKM. CDR3 region: CATSPHSLDYGYTF. In nucleotides, the CDR3 is TGTGCCACCAGTCCCCACAGCTTGGACTATGGCTACACCTTC.

Only a few counts were recorded for this clone. This chain connects TRBV18 to TRBJ2-2; D gene ambiguous. V was shortened by 0 bases and J by 6 bases, with 14 bases between the two germline ends. Per the germline V gene, CDR1 is KGHSH and CDR2 is LQKENI. The CDR3 has 16 residues. CDR3 sequence: CASSPPNTKASGELFF. CDR3 DNA sequence: TGTGCCAGCTCACCACCCAATACCAAAGCCTCCGGGGAGCTGTTTTTT.

The genes are TRBV2 and TRBJ2-3, with a possible D match to TRBD2 (5 bases). The CDR3 sequence is 11 residues long. V lost 11 bases and J 4 bases, leaving 10 bases between the germline ends. CDR1 is SNHLY, CDR2 FYNNEI, per germline. The CDR3 here is CARGLADTQYF. The CDR3 DNA is TGTGCCCGCGGACTTGCAGATACGCAGTATTTT. Supplemented by reference TRBV2 and TRBJ2-3, the full variable domain reads EPEVTQTPSHQVTQMGQEVILRCVPISNHLYFYWYRQILGQKVEFLVSFYNNEISEKSEIFDDQFSVERPDGSNFTLKIRSTKLEDSAMYFCARGLADTQYFGPGTRLTVL.

The chain recombines TRBV5-5 with TRBJ1-4; possibly TRBD1 for D (6 bases). The CDR3 extends over 15 amino acids. Trimming removed 4 bases from V and 3 bases from J, with 13 bases in between. Per the germline V gene, CDR1 is SGHKS and CDR2 is YYEKEE (reference sequence). For the CDR3, the DNA is TGTGCCAGCAGCCCGGCCGGACAGCCTAATGAAAAACTGTTTTTT. This translates into CASSPAGQPNEKLFF.

V is TRBV5-1 and J is TRBJ2-7; 7 bases fit TRBD2. Germline V gene lookup returns CDR1 SGHRS and CDR2 YFSETQ. Losses at the gene ends were 4 bases for V and 3 bases for J; bases not matched to a gene: 7. This CDR3 is 14 amino acids long. The DNA for the CDR3 is TGCGCCAGCAGCCAAGAGCGGGAAGTCTACGAGCAGTACTTC. The encoded protein is CASSQEREVYEQYF.

A word on this clone: Other DNA sequences within the sample encode an identical CDR3. V and J are TRBV18 and TRBJ2-5, with D perhaps matching TRBD1 (6 bases). This CDR3 region has 13 residues. The germline CDR1 and CDR2 sequences are KGHSH and LQKENI. The V gene lost 6 bases and the J gene lost 2 bases, with 10 bases spanning the gap. CDR3 sequence: CASSPDRQETQYF. For the CDR3, the DNA is TGTGCCAGCTCTCCAGACAGGCAAGAGACCCAGTACTTC.

J is TRBJ1-5 and V is TRBV6-5; no clear D gene. Germline lookup yields CDR1 MNHEY and CDR2 SVGAGI. The length of the CDR3 is 13 residues. V lost 2 bases, J lost 4 bases, and 6 bases lay in between. For the CDR3, the DNA is TGTGCCAGCAGTTACCTGAGGAATCAGCCCCAGCATTTT. Translating gives CASSYLRNQPQHF.

This chain links TRBV28 with TRBJ1-1, with D perhaps TRBD1 (5 bases). This CDR3 has 13 amino acids. The germline V gene has CDR1 MDHEN and CDR2 SYDVKM. V gave up 5 bases and J gave up 5 bases, with 12 bases separating them. The CDR3: CASSPPGYTEAFF. The CDR3 nucleotides are TGTGCCAGCAGTCCCCCAGGGTATACTGAAGCTTTCTTT.